The clone carrying this T cell receptor beta chain was seen a handful of times. These data originate in a study of T-cell memory formation after mild COVID-19. The CDR3 sequence is 15 residues long. V gave up 2 bases and J gave up 1 base, with 11 bases separating them. Germline assignment: CDR1 MDHEN and CDR2 SYDVKM. MiXCR, applied by TCRdb to the 5' RACE reads, yields one record per CDR3 protein. The sample shows over 150,000 distinct CDR3 sequences, around 13% of them seen only once. Sequencing was performed on PBMCs or a T cell subset sorted from them (not recorded which). The sequence was obtained from a man in his late teens or twenties who had mild COVID-19 (a few samples of this study predate the infection). Cell type and time point are not known. The rearrangement links TRBV28 to TRBJ2-5; D is undetermined. CDR3 DNA sequence: TGTGCCAGCAGTTTACCCCCCTTACGCCAAGAGACCCAGTACTTC. It specifies CASSLPPLRQETQYF.